This entry is about one T cell receptor beta chain. Its antigen is still unknown. These data come from a study of blood T cells in healthy people across ages. Study-wide findings and caveats: The recorded TCR beta diversity per million T cells decreased in a roughly linear manner with age.

CDR3 size: 14 residues. The ends lost 4 bases at V and 4 bases at J; junction bases unmatched: 5. The V gene's germline CDR1 is SGDLS and CDR2 YYNGEE. With a J-beta primer mix and a sample-barcoded 5' primer, a second PCR ran about 6 to 11 cycles. Via MiXCR, TCRdb re-called the 5' RACE reads, giving one row per CDR3 protein. The sample carries 550,000 to 600,000 distinct CDR3 sequences, 45% to 55% recorded once. The J gene is TRBJ2-3, the V gene TRBV9, with 8 bases that match TRBD1. Sample: blood. This TCR was sampled from a man older than 75 in good health. The CDR3 protein is CASSPTGVADTQYF. In DNA form, the CDR3 reads TGTGCCAGCAGCCCGACAGGGGTCGCAGATACGCAGTATTTT.